Each of the 26 T cell receptor beta chains below was sequenced from the same sample in a study of beta chain features in type 1 diabetes (dated by TCRdb to 2017 to 2018). Overall study outcomes, separate from this receptor: In all four CD4+ subsets, TCRB CDR3 length was moderately but significantly shorter in type 1 diabetes patients.

Library construction relied on the immunoSEQ multiplex PCR assay. The High Capacity cDNA Reverse Transcription Kit was used to reverse transcribe all of the isolated RNA, meaning that expressed TCRB transcripts were what got sequenced. Sourced from immuneACCESS, this table was stored by TCRdb with only in-frame sequences that have V and J called. A share of the clones is absent; for the studies checked, an unresolved V gene accounts for under half, and the remainder has no known explanation. For this sample the table gives about 370,000 clones, of which roughly a tenth were detected only once. The ten largest clones capture less than 0.65% of the sample. Antigens of these TCRs are unknown. Source material: central memory CD4+ T cells from blood. The receptors stem from a man aged 25 to 45 with type 1 diabetes.

The chain couples TRBV7-8 to TRBJ2-5, with 7 nucleotides matching TRBD1. The V segment lost 3 bases and the J segment 2 bases; nucleotides outside the gene matches: 0. Looked up from germline, CDR1 is SGHVS and CDR2 is FQNEAQ. This CDR3 contains 13 residues. CDR3 sequence reads: CASSLGQQETQYF. The DNA for the CDR3 is TGTGCCAGCAGCTTGGGACAGCAAGAGACCCAGTACTTC.

The V call is TRBV4-1, the J call TRBJ2-2; D possibly matches TRBD1 or TRBD2 (6 bases each). V gave up 6 bases and J gave up 0 bases, with 8 bases separating them. This CDR3 contains 14 residues. Germline CDR1 reads MGHRA; CDR2 reads YSYEKL. The CDR3 is CASREGANTGELFF. The CDR3 DNA sequence: TGCGCCAGCAGGGAGGGGGCGAACACCGGGGAGCTGTTTTTT.

This clone came up a few times. V usage is TRBV19 and J usage is TRBJ2-4, with D possibly matching TRBD1 (6 bases). V was pared by 2 bases and J by 4 bases, with 9 bases between. The germline V gene encodes CDR1 LNHDA and CDR2 SQIVND (reference sequence). This CDR3 is 14 amino acids long. The CDR3 sequence: CASSITGNKNIQYF. CDR3 DNA sequence: TGTGCCAGTAGTATAACAGGGAATAAAAACATTCAGTACTTC.

This clone was observed a few times. The J gene is TRBJ2-1, the V gene TRBV29-1; 9 nucleotides align to TRBD2. V shed 6 bases and J 2 bases; nucleotides not matched to a gene: 8. The CDR3 is 15 amino acids. The V gene's germline CDR1 is SQVTM and CDR2 ANQGSEA. CDR3 sequence (DNA): TGCAGCGTCAATGGGGCTAGCGGGACCTACAATGAGCAGTTCTTC. Translating it yields CSVNGASGTYNEQFF.

This clone was counted between two and nine times. The V gene is TRBV6-1, the J gene TRBJ2-5, with 9 nucleotides matching TRBD1. Germline V gives CDR1 MNHNS, CDR2 SASEGT. Trimming at V came to 6 bases and at J to 3 bases, leaving 5 bases not matched to a gene. The CDR3 spans 14 residues. The CDR3 sequence is CASSPGQGEETQYF. In DNA, the CDR3 is TGTGCCAGCAGCCCGGGACAGGGAGAAGAGACCCAGTACTTC.

This clone was counted a few times. The chain recombines TRBV5-4 with TRBJ2-3; tentatively, D is TRBD1 (6 bases). Germline CDR1 is SGHNT and CDR2 is YYREEE (reference sequence). Deletions cut 5 bases from V and 0 bases from J, with 10 bases between. This CDR3 has 14 residues. For the CDR3, the DNA is TGTGCCAGCAGGGACAGAATAAGCACAGATACGCAGTATTTT. This encodes CASRDRISTDTQYF.

This clone was seen repeatedly, ten times or more. Other DNA sequences from this sample encode an identical CDR3 as well. This sequence joins TRBV28 and TRBJ2-3; D uncertain. Germline CDR1 reads MDHEN; CDR2 reads SYDVKM. The CDR3 is made up of 12 amino acids. V was shortened by 5 bases and J by 3 bases, with 6 bases between the two germline ends. The CDR3 nucleotides read TGTGCCAGCAGTCTCCGGACAGATACGCAGTATTTT. Its protein is CASSLRTDTQYF.

The sample holds a few counts of this clone. The rearrangement links TRBV28 to TRBJ1-1; tentatively, D is TRBD1 (6 bases). This CDR3 is 14 amino acids long. Per the germline V gene, CDR1 is MDHEN and CDR2 is SYDVKM. V gave up 2 bases and J gave up 3 bases, with 10 bases separating them. This CDR3 is CASSLPRTDTEAFF. The CDR3 DNA reads TGTGCCAGCAGTTTACCTAGGACAGACACTGAAGCTTTCTTT.

The chain recombines TRBV5-1 with TRBJ2-2, with D uncertain. CDR1 is SGHRS and CDR2 is YFSETQ in the germline V gene. V was pared by 0 bases and J by 1 base, with 7 bases between. The CDR3 loop spans 15 amino acids. The CDR3 loop is CASSLVAGNTGELFF. The CDR3 DNA is TGCGCCAGCAGCTTGGTCGCAGGGAACACCGGGGAGCTGTTTTTT.

On this clone: Its ends do not fully match the called genes, so a read error is possible. This chain connects TRBV19 to TRBJ1-1; D may be TRBD1 (6 bases). The CDR3 extends over 14 amino acids. CDR1 and CDR2 (germline): LNHDA, SQIVND (reference sequence). The CDR3 loop is CASSEGGLNTDAFF. CDR3 nucleotides: TGTGCCAGTAGCGAGGGGGGACTGAACACTGATGCTTTCTTT.

The J gene is TRBJ2-2, the V gene TRBV28, with D unclear. The CDR3 is 15 amino acids. Trimming took 3 bases from V and 4 from J, leaving 12 bases between them. Germline V gives CDR1 MDHEN, CDR2 SYDVKM. CDR3 protein: CASSLRRPVTGELFF. Written as DNA, the CDR3 is TGTGCCAGCAGTTTGAGGCGGCCGGTCACCGGGGAGCTGTTTTTT. The full variable domain, with the rest looked up from reference TRBV28 and TRBJ2-2, is DVKVTQSSRYLVKRTGEKVFLECVQDMDHENMFWYRQDPGLGLRLIYFSYDVKMKEKGDIPEGYSVSREKKERFSLILESASTNQTSMYLCASSLRRPVTGELFFGEGSRLTVL.

The chain couples TRBV19 to TRBJ2-7; D perhaps matches TRBD1 (6 bases). There are 15 residues in the CDR3. The V gene lost 6 bases and the J gene lost 0 bases, with 15 bases spanning the gap. Germline V gene lookup returns CDR1 LNHDA and CDR2 SQIVND (reference sequence). The CDR3 DNA reads TGTGCCAGTAGACAGGGCAGGGCCGACTCCTACGAGCAGTACTTC. Amino acid sequence: CASRQGRADSYEQYF.

The rearrangement links TRBV7-8 to TRBJ1-5, with D perhaps TRBD1 (6 bases). The CDR3 contains 16 residues. Deletions cut 5 bases from V and 3 bases from J, with 17 bases between. Looked up from germline, CDR1 is SGHVS and CDR2 is FQNEAQ. The CDR3, as DNA: TGTGCCAGCAGCCCAGGGGTGGGACGTATCAATCAGCCCCAGCATTTT. Amino acid sequence: CASSPGVGRINQPQHF.

This clone was recorded many times. CDR3 loop: CASSLAGKNIQYF. Written as DNA, the CDR3 is TGTGCCAGCAGCTTAGCGGGGAAAAACATTCAGTACTTC. The chain recombines TRBV7-9 with TRBJ2-4; unclear D gene. Germline lookup yields CDR1 SEHNR and CDR2 FQNEAQ (reference sequence). Deletions cut 0 bases from V and 4 bases from J, with 4 bases between. The length of the CDR3 is 13 residues.

V usage is TRBV6-5 and J usage is TRBJ1-2; no clear D gene. This CDR3 is built from 12 residues. Per the germline V gene, CDR1 is MNHEY and CDR2 is SVGAGI. V lost 6 bases, J lost 6 bases, and 11 bases lay in between. The CDR3 loop is CASSLNRDGYTF. The CDR3 coding sequence is TGTGCCAGCAGCCTTAATAGAGATGGCTACACCTTC.

This rearrangement joins TRBV11-2 to TRBJ1-2, with D hard to call. From germline, CDR1 is SGHAT and CDR2 FQNNGV. This CDR3 spans 14 amino acids. V lost 7 bases, J lost 1 base, and 13 bases lay in between. The CDR3: CASNPSSVNYGYTF. The CDR3 DNA sequence: TGTGCCAGCAACCCATCTAGTGTTAACTATGGCTACACCTTC.

V gene TRBV28 combines with J gene TRBJ2-5; either TRBD1 or TRBD2 may supply D (5 bases each). The V end lost 4 bases, the J end lost 1 base, and 19 bases lay between the germline ends. This CDR3 has 17 residues. The germline gives CDR1 MDHEN, CDR2 SYDVKM. The CDR3 region is CASSSLRGPGLQETQYF. CDR3 nucleotides: TGTGCCAGCAGTTCACTCCGGGGCCCGGGCCTCCAAGAGACCCAGTACTTC.

V is TRBV5-1 and J is TRBJ2-2, with D uncertain. V lost 0 bases, J lost 0 bases, and 6 bases lay in between. Germline-derived CDR1 and CDR2 are SGHRS and YFSETQ. The CDR3 totals 15 residues. CDR3 sequence reads: CASSLGQTNTGELFF. As DNA, the CDR3 is TGCGCCAGCAGCTTGGGCCAGACGAACACCGGGGAGCTGTTTTTT.

This chain links TRBV7-6 with TRBJ1-4, with D perhaps matching TRBD1 (6 bases). Deletions cut 6 bases from V and 2 bases from J, with 13 bases between. The CDR3 loop spans 15 amino acids. The V gene's germline CDR1 is SGHVS and CDR2 FNYEAQ. The CDR3 DNA reads as TGTGCCAGCAGTCCCACAGGGAATACTAATGAAAAACTGTTTTTT. It translates to CASSPTGNTNEKLFF.

This clone was observed a few times. The chain joins TRBV2 to TRBJ2-1; TRBD2 might be the D (5 bases). The germline V gene encodes CDR1 SNHLY and CDR2 FYNNEI. V lost 4 bases to trimming and J lost 4 bases, with 14 bases between them. The CDR3 has 15 amino acids. The CDR3 spells CASSGVSGGYNEQFF. The CDR3 coding sequence is TGTGCCAGCAGTGGAGTGAGCGGAGGTTACAATGAGCAGTTCTTC.

In its sample, this clone was seen a few times. CDR3 loop: CASSPPFRLAGVFGEQFF. DNA for the CDR3: TGTGCCAGCAGCCCACCCTTCCGACTAGCGGGAGTCTTCGGGGAGCAGTTCTTC. The chain carries TRBV4-2 and TRBJ2-1; 12 bases align to TRBD2. The CDR3 contains 18 residues. The V gene end was trimmed by 4 bases and the J gene end by 10 bases; junction bases not matched to a gene: 17. The germline V gene has CDR1 LGHNA and CDR2 YNFKEQ.

The V call is TRBV6-5, the J call TRBJ1-5; TRBD1 matches 9 bases. The CDR3 length is 12 residues. CDR1 and CDR2 (germline): MNHEY, SVGAGI. Trimming removed 5 bases from V and 7 bases from J; junction bases left unmatched: 0. Here the CDR3 DNA reads TGTGCCAGCAGTACAGGGGGCCAGCCCCAGCATTTT. This translates into CASSTGGQPQHF.

The chain links TRBV28 to TRBJ1-2; 10 positions agree with TRBD1. There are 14 residues in the CDR3. J gave up 8 bases and V 3 bases, and 6 bases lay outside the gene matches. Germline V CDR1 and CDR2: MDHEN, SYDVKM. The CDR3 nucleotides are TGTGCCAGCAGTTTCGGGACAGGGGCTTGGGGCTACACCTTC. Translated: CASSFGTGAWGYTF.

The V and J genes are TRBV19 and TRBJ2-2; 9 positions agree with TRBD2. The CDR3 length is 15 residues. The ends lost 3 bases at V and 4 bases at J; junction bases unmatched: 3. Looked up from germline, CDR1 is LNHDA and CDR2 is SQIVND (reference sequence). The CDR3 region has the DNA TGTGCCAGTAGTATTGGCGGGAGGGGCACCGGGGAGCTGTTTTTT. Translating it yields CASSIGGRGTGELFF. The full variable domain, rest sourced from reference TRBV19 and TRBJ2-2, is DGGITQSPKYLFRKEGQNVTLSCEQNLNHDAMYWYRQDPGQGLRLIYYSQIVNDFQKGDIAEGYSVSREKKESFPLTVTSAQKNPTAFYLCASSIGGRGTGELFFGEGSRLTVL.

In its sample, this clone was seen a few times. This chain links TRBV7-9 with TRBJ1-1; D gene uncertain. V was trimmed by 6 bases and J by 1 base, leaving 9 bases between them. The CDR3 has 13 residues. Germline V gives CDR1 SEHNR, CDR2 FQNEAQ (reference sequence). CDR3 sequence: CASSLLGNTEAFF. The DNA for the CDR3 is TGTGCCAGCAGTCTCCTGGGGAACACTGAAGCTTTCTTT.

This clone was recorded a few times. This chain joins TRBV6-1 and TRBJ2-2; D ambiguous. Trimming removed 6 bases at V and 6 bases at J, with 8 bases between. The CDR3 extends over 12 amino acids. The germline V gene has CDR1 MNHNS and CDR2 SASEGT. CDR3 sequence: CASRHTAGELFF. The CDR3 nucleotides are TGTGCCAGCAGACACACTGCCGGGGAGCTGTTTTTT.